The present TCR beta chain was sequenced within a study of CD8 T cells in Susac syndrome. The V gene lost 4 bases and the J gene lost 7 bases, with 11 bases spanning the gap. Germline assignment: CDR1 SQVTM and CDR2 ANQGSEA. The CDR3 is 12 residues long. Random hexamers were used to reverse transcribe the RNA input (about 0.5 to 1 ug). The method of amplification for TCR beta CDR3 was immunoSEQ multiplex PCR, covering 54 Vbeta and 13 Jbeta. MiXCR was run by TCRdb on the immunoSEQ multiplex PCR reads, yielding one entry per CDR3 protein. The top ten clones hold about 0.093% of a sample with 180,000 or so distinct CDR3 sequences, approximately 95% of them seen once.

This rearrangement joins TRBV29-1 to TRBJ1-5; tentatively, D is TRBD1 (6 bases). This receptor was identified in a human donor with multiple sclerosis. Material for sequencing was CD4+ T cells from PBMCs. In DNA, the CDR3 is TGCAGCGTTGGACAACAGGGCCAGCCCCAGCATTTT. This translates into CSVGQQGQPQHF. The full variable domain, its missing parts supplied by reference TRBV29-1 and TRBJ1-5, is SAVISQKPSRDICQRGTSLTIQCQVDSQVTMMFWYRQQPGQSLTLIATANQGSEATYESGFVIDKFPISRPNLTFSTLTVSNMSPEDSSIYLCSVGQQGQPQHFGDGTRLSIL.